Sequencing of this TCR beta chain was carried out in a study of T cell clonality in common variable immunodeficiency. Study results and caveats: Common variable immunodeficiency TCR beta sequences reportedly had fewer deletions and N-nucleotide insertions.

Both groups were predominantly of Caucasian heritage. The table lists this clone with a few counts. The antigen remains unidentified. The read ends 3 residues before the CDR3 terminus; that terminus is restored from the germline J gene. Equal genomic DNA amounts from CVID and control samples were sequenced. Here immunoSEQ multiplex PCR was the method, and the copy in TCRdb shows in-frame clones only, minus some. Recorded here are 55,000 to 65,000 clones, none singletons. CDR3 length: 14 residues. In germline, CDR1 is SEHNR, CDR2 FQNEAQ (reference sequence). Sequences were obtained from peripheral blood mononuclear cells. This clonotype was obtained from a person aged 18 to 75 in good health. The chain recombines TRBV7-9 with TRBJ1-2; D is perhaps TRBD1 (5 bases). The chain's CDR3 is CASSSLVSTDTYTF. Incomplete CDR3 DNA: TGTGCCAGCAGCTCCCTCGTGTCGACAGATACC.